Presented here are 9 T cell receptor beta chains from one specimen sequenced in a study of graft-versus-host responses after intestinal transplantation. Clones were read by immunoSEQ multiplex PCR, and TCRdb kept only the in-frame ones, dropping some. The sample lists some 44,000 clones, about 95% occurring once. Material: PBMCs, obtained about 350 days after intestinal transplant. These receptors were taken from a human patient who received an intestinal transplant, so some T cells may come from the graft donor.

The CDR3 spells CASSPPPGQGGNQPQHF. CDR3 sequence (DNA): TGTGCCAGCAGTCCCCCACCGGGACAGGGAGGCAATCAGCCCCAGCATTTT. The chain is built from TRBV28 and TRBJ1-5; 9 positions match TRBD1. Germline V gives CDR1 MDHEN, CDR2 SYDVKM. This CDR3 is built from 17 residues. The V gene end was trimmed by 5 bases and the J gene end by 2 bases; junction bases not matched to a gene: 10.

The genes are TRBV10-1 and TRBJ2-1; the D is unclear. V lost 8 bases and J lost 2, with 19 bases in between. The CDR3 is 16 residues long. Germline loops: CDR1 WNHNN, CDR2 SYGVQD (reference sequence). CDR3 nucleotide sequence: TGCGCCAGCGGCACCTCCCGTCATGGAACCTACAATGAGCAGTTCTTC. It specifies CASGTSRHGTYNEQFF.

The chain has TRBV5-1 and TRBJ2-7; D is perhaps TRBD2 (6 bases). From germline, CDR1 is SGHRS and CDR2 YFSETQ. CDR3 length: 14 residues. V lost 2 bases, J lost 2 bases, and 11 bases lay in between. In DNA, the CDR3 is TGCGCCAGCAGCTTAGGGACTGGCACCTACGAGCAGTACTTC. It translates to CASSLGTGTYEQYF.

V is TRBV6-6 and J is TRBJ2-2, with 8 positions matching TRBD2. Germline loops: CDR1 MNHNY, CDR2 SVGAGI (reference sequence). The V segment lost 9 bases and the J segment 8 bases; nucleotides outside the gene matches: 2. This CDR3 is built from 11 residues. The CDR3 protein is CASSGGGELFF. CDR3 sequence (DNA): TGTGCCAGTTCGGGAGGGGGGGAGCTGTTTTTT.

The CDR3 sequence is CASSLKAGGYNEQFF. The CDR3 DNA is TGTGCCAGCAGTTTAAAGGCAGGGGGTTACAATGAGCAGTTCTTC. The chain carries TRBV28 and TRBJ2-1, with TRBD1 matching 7 bases. CDR1 and CDR2 from the germline V gene are MDHEN and SYDVKM. There are 15 residues in the CDR3. V shed 2 bases and J 4 bases; nucleotides not matched to a gene: 5. The whole variable domain, remainder taken from reference TRBV28 and TRBJ2-1, is DVKVTQSSRYLVKRTGEKVFLECVQDMDHENMFWYRQDPGLGLRLIYFSYDVKMKEKGDIPEGYSVSREKKERFSLILESASTNQTSMYLCASSLKAGGYNEQFFGPGTRLTVL.

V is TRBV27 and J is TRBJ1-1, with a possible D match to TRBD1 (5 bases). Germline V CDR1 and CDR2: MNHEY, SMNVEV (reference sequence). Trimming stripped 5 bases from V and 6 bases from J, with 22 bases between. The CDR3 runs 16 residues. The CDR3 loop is CASSPRIGGRGPEAFF. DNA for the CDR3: TGTGCCAGCAGTCCGCGCATAGGAGGGCGGGGCCCTGAAGCTTTCTTT.

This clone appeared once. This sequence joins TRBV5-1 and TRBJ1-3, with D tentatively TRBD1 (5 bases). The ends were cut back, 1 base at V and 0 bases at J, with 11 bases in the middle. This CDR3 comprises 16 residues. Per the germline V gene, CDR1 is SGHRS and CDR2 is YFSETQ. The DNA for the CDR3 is TGCGCCAGCAGCTTGCTAGACAGAAACTCTGGAAACACCATATATTTT. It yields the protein CASSLLDRNSGNTIYF. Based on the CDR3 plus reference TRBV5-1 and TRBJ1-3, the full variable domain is KAGVTQTPRYLIKTRGQQVTLSCSPISGHRSVSWYQQTPGQGLQFLFEYFSETQRNKGNFPGRFSGRQFSNSRSEMNVSTLELGDSALYLCASSLLDRNSGNTIYFGEGSWLTVV.

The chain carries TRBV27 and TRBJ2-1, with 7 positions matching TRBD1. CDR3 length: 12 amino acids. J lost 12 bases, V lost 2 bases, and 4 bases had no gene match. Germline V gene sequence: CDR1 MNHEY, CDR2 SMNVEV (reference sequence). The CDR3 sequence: CASSLRGRGQFF. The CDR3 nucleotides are TGTGCCAGCAGTTTAAGGGGGCGAGGGCAGTTCTTC.

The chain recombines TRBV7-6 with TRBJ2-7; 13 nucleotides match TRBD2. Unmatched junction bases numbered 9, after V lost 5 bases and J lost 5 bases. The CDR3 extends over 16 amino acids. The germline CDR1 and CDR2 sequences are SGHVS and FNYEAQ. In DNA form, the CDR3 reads TGTGCCAGCAGCCCTCGGGGACTAGCGGGGCTGGACGAGCAGTACTTC. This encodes CASSPRGLAGLDEQYF.